The TCR beta chain under discussion was sequenced for a study of shared clonotypes between healthy human individuals. This clone is a singleton in its sample. Generated by immunoSEQ multiplex PCR, the TCRdb table keeps only in-frame clones and is missing some. The profile covers 1,500,000 or so clones, with approximately 98.5% appearing a single time and about 0.34% taken by the ten largest. Trimming removed 0 bases from V and 0 bases from J, with 10 bases in between. Germline lookup yields CDR1 SGHRS and CDR2 YFSETQ. The CDR3 sequence is 16 residues long. This chain uses TRBV5-1 with TRBJ1-3; D remains unclear. The sequence was collected from a man aged 25-45 years in good health. Sequencing was done on a sample of naive CD4+ T cells sorted from blood. The subset denotes: CD45RA+ positively selected. CDR3 DNA: TGCGCCAGCAGCTTGGGCTCGAGGAGCTCTGGAAACACCATATATTTT. Translating it yields CASSLGSRSSGNTIYF.